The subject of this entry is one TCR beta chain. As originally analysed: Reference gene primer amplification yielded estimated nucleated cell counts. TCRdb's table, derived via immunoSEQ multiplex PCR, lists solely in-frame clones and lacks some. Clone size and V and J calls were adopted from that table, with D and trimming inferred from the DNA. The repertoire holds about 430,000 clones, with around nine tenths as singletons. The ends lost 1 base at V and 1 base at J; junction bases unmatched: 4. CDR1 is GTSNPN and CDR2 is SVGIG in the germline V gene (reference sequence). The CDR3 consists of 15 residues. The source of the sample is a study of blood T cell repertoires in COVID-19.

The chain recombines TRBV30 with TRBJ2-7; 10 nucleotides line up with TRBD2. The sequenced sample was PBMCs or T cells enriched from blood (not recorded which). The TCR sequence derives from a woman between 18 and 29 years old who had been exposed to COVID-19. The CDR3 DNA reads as TGTGCCTGGAGTGGGCAGCGGGGGGGATCCTACGAGCAGTACTTC. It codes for CAWSGQRGGSYEQYF.